Detailed here is one TCR beta chain. The antigen remains unidentified. TCRdb fed the RT-PCR reads into MiXCR, producing one record per CDR3 protein. This table has some 10,000 distinct CDR3 sequences, approximately 80% appearing once. The entry originates in a study of yellow fever vaccine responses in identical twins. General study points: Twins' T cell vaccine responses reportedly looked partly convergent, partly personalized.

Source: T cells from blood (PBMCs), unsorted or a sorted subset (not recorded which), taken before or after yellow fever vaccination (not recorded which). The receptor was isolated from a woman younger than 35 who received the yellow fever vaccine.

CDR3 sequence reads: CASKRSPRQEDYGYTF. CDR3 bases: TGTGCCAGCAAAAGGTCGCCGAGGCAAGAGGACTATGGCTACACCTTC. V is TRBV6-1 and J is TRBJ1-2; D gene unclear. Germline lookup yields CDR1 MNHNS and CDR2 SASEGT. Between the trimmed V and J ends, which lost 7 bases and 3 bases, there was a span of 21 bases. This CDR3 comprises 16 residues.